The 21 T cell receptor beta chains below all came from one sample that was sequenced in a study of blood T cell repertoires in COVID-19. Generated by immunoSEQ multiplex PCR, the TCRdb table keeps only in-frame clones and is missing some. Of 95,000 to 110,000 clones in the sample, around four fifths are singletons; the top ten hold about 4.8%. Sequenced: peripheral blood. These receptors were collected from a man between 60 and 70 years old with acute or convalescent COVID-19.

V and J are TRBV5-5 and TRBJ1-6; TRBD1 aligns across 7 bases. The CDR3 length is 15 residues. The germline gives CDR1 SGHKS, CDR2 YYEKEE (reference sequence). With 8 bases clipped from V and 4 bases from J, the junction kept 9 bases outside the gene matches. The CDR3 reads CASKQGIEYNSPLHF. The CDR3 bases are TGTGCCAGTAAACAGGGGATCGAGTATAATTCACCCCTCCACTTT.

CDR3 protein: CASSRLTGNNEKLFF. The CDR3, as DNA: TGTGCCAGCAGCCGACTTACGGGGAATAATGAAAAACTGTTTTTT. This chain joins TRBV5-6 and TRBJ1-4, with D unresolved. The CDR3 contains 15 residues. CDR1 is SGHDT, CDR2 YYEEEE, per germline. V was clipped by 4 bases and J by 4 bases, with 14 bases between them.

The CDR3 DNA is TGTGCCAGCTCTCCCTCCAGCGAAAATCAGCCCCAGCATTTT. Amino acid sequence: CASSPSSENQPQHF. The genes are TRBV18 and TRBJ1-5; no reliable D call. The germline V gene encodes CDR1 KGHSH and CDR2 LQKENI. V lost 6 bases and J lost 4, with 13 bases in between. The CDR3 runs to 14 residues.

On this clone: The sample carries other DNA sequences with the same CDR3. The rearrangement uses TRBV15 and TRBJ1-3; D uncertain. Germline V CDR1 and CDR2: LNHNV, YYDKDF (reference sequence). V was pared by 0 bases and J by 1 base, with 7 bases between. The CDR3 sequence is 15 residues long. As DNA, the CDR3 is TGTGCCACCAGCAGAGATCCGGGGTCTGGAAACACCATATATTTT. It is translated as CATSRDPGSGNTIYF. Drawing the rest from reference TRBV15 and TRBJ1-3, the complete variable domain is DAMVIQNPRYQVTQFGKPVTLSCSQTLNHNVMYWYQQKSSQAPKLLFHYYDKDFNNEADTPDNFQSRRPNTSFCFLDIRSPGLGDTAMYLCATSRDPGSGNTIYFGEGSWLTVV.

This chain connects TRBV7-9 to TRBJ2-5, with 11 bases matching TRBD2. This CDR3 spans 15 amino acids. V was pared by 2 bases and J by 3 bases, with 2 bases of the junction left unmatched. Per germline, CDR1 SEHNR and CDR2 FQNEAQ (reference sequence). The CDR3 is CASSLTTSGKETQYF. The CDR3 bases are TGTGCCAGCAGCTTAACGACTAGCGGGAAAGAGACCCAGTACTTC. Looking up the rest from reference TRBV7-9 and TRBJ2-5 gives the full variable domain: DTGVSQNPRHKITKRGQNVTFRCDPISEHNRLYWYRQTLGQGPEFLTYFQNEAQLEKSRLLSDRFSAERPKGSFSTLEIQRTEQGDSAMYLCASSLTTSGKETQYFGPGTRLLVL.

The genes are TRBV4-3 and TRBJ2-3, with 14 bases matching TRBD2. Germline values: CDR1 LGHNA, CDR2 YSLEER. This CDR3 region has 19 residues. The V and J ends lost 2 bases and 3 bases, in that order; junction bases with no gene match: 10. This CDR3 is CASSQREPGLAGVTDTQYF. CDR3 DNA sequence: TGCGCCAGCAGCCAACGAGAACCGGGACTAGCGGGAGTTACAGATACGCAGTATTTT.

Only one count was recorded for this clone. The V and J genes are TRBV5-1 and TRBJ2-3, with 9 bases matching TRBD1. Germline loops: CDR1 SGHRS, CDR2 YFSETQ. The CDR3 spans 18 residues. Losses at the gene ends were 4 bases for V and 0 bases for J; bases not matched to a gene: 12. DNA for the CDR3: TGCGCCAGCAGCGCGGGACAGGGCCCCACCCTTAGCACAGATACGCAGTATTTT. Its translation is CASSAGQGPTLSTDTQYF.

The chain links TRBV10-3 to TRBJ2-5, with TRBD1 identical over 8 bases. Germline V CDR1 and CDR2: ENHRY, SYGVKD. The J segment lost 4 bases and the V segment lost 5 bases, leaving 9 bases of the junction unmatched. The CDR3 extends over 15 amino acids. DNA for the CDR3: TGTGCCATCAGTAAAACGGACAGGGCCGGAGAGACCCAGTACTTC. Translating gives CAISKTDRAGETQYF.

The chain employs TRBV28 and TRBJ1-4; maybe TRBD1 (5 bases). Per the germline V gene, CDR1 is MDHEN and CDR2 is SYDVKM. V shed 3 bases and J shed 8 bases, with 13 bases lying between them. The CDR3 runs to 14 residues. The CDR3 coding sequence is TGTGCCAGCAGTTTGGCCGGGGGTTACGAAAAACTGTTTTTT. Its translation is CASSLAGGYEKLFF.

V and J are TRBV5-4 and TRBJ1-6; possible D gene TRBD1, 5 bases. This CDR3 comprises 16 residues. V shed 5 bases and J shed 9 bases, with 21 bases lying between them. CDR1 and CDR2 from the germline V gene are SGHNT and YYREEE (reference sequence). DNA for the CDR3: TGTGCCAGCAGGTTCGACTCACAGGCCGGGGGTTCACCCCTCCACTTT. Its translation: CASRFDSQAGGSPLHF.

The J gene is TRBJ1-1, the V gene TRBV5-1, with D possibly being TRBD1 (6 bases). This CDR3 spans 16 amino acids. Trimming took off 0 bases at V and 5 bases at J, with 17 bases between the two ends. Germline loops: CDR1 SGHRS, CDR2 YFSETQ. The CDR3 DNA reads TGCGCCAGCAGCTTGGTACCAGGGTGGCAGGGGACTGAAGCTTTCTTT. This codes for CASSLVPGWQGTEAFF.

The chain joins TRBV19 to TRBJ1-2, with 8 bases lining up with TRBD1. Germline V gene sequence: CDR1 LNHDA, CDR2 SQIVND (reference sequence). V lost 5 bases, J lost 5 bases, and 10 bases stayed unmatched. The CDR3 has 15 amino acids. The CDR3 protein is CASSLRTGLGYGYTF. CDR3 in DNA: TGTGCCAGTAGTCTCCGGACAGGGCTTGGGTATGGCTACACCTTC.

V and J are TRBV19 and TRBJ2-3, with 11 bases identical to TRBD2. From germline, CDR1 is LNHDA and CDR2 SQIVND (reference sequence). V shed 6 bases, J shed 3 bases, and the junction held 5 bases outside the gene matches. This CDR3 has 15 amino acids. CDR3 region: CASSTTSGGTDTQYF. CDR3 nucleotide sequence: TGTGCCAGTAGCACCACTAGCGGGGGTACAGATACGCAGTATTTT.

This clone was seen a handful of times. The chain is built from TRBV4-1 and TRBJ2-7, with 8 bases identical to TRBD2. V trimming: 1 base; J trimming: 4 bases; junction bases outside the gene matches: 9. This CDR3 contains 16 residues. Germline V gives CDR1 MGHRA, CDR2 YSYEKL. CDR3 coding DNA: TGCGCCAGCAGCCAAGGAGAGGGACTAGAAATTTACGAGCAGTACTTC. This sequence encodes CASSQGEGLEIYEQYF.

This chain uses TRBV30 with TRBJ1-6; the D gene is possibly TRBD1 (6 bases). The V and J ends lost 2 bases and 8 bases respectively, with 13 bases between them. Germline lookup yields CDR1 GTSNPN and CDR2 SVGIG (reference sequence). The CDR3 is 14 amino acids. Written as DNA, the CDR3 is TGTGCCTGGAGTCTACAGGGAGCGGATTCACCCCTCCACTTT. This translates into CAWSLQGADSPLHF.

The J gene is TRBJ2-3, the V gene TRBV28; D is ambiguous. The germline gives CDR1 MDHEN, CDR2 SYDVKM. V was cut by 1 base and J by 3 bases, with 14 bases left in between. The CDR3 totals 16 residues. The CDR3 nucleotides are TGTGCCAGCAGTTTATTCGAAGGTAGCAAGACAGATACGCAGTATTTT. Translation gives CASSLFEGSKTDTQYF.

The V call is TRBV11-3, the J call TRBJ1-4, with 8 bases identical to TRBD1. Germline trimming cut 5 bases from V and 0 bases from J; bases unmatched to any gene: 5. The germline V gene encodes CDR1 SGHNT and CDR2 YENEEA. There are 16 residues in the CDR3. This CDR3 reads CASSTQGAATNEKLFF. In DNA, the CDR3 is TGTGCCAGCAGCACGCAGGGGGCGGCAACTAATGAAAAACTGTTTTTT.

V and J are TRBV6-4 and TRBJ2-3; TRBD2 agrees at 11 bases. The CDR3 runs to 15 residues. The J segment lost 3 bases and the V segment lost 1 base, leaving 0 bases of the junction unmatched. CDR1 is MRHNA, CDR2 SNTAGT, per germline. In nucleotides, the CDR3 is TGTGCCAGCAGTGACTTAGCGGGGGGGACAGATACGCAGTATTTT. It yields the protein CASSDLAGGTDTQYF.

This clone was observed a few times. This rearrangement joins TRBV20-1 to TRBJ1-1; 9 bases are shared with TRBD1. CDR3 size: 11 residues. The V segment lost 6 bases and the J segment 8 bases; nucleotides outside the gene matches: 4. Looked up from germline, CDR1 is DFQATT and CDR2 is SNEGSKA (reference sequence). CDR3 in amino acids: CSARTGEEAFF. In DNA, the CDR3 is TGCAGTGCAAGGACAGGGGAGGAAGCTTTCTTT.

J is TRBJ2-7 and V is TRBV4-2; TRBD2 might be the D (7 bases). Germline V lookup: CDR1 LGHNA, CDR2 YNFKEQ. With 0 bases removed from V and 4 bases from J, the gap between germline ends came to 19 bases. The CDR3 extends over 17 amino acids. CDR3 sequence reads: CASSQDPLGRGQYEQYF. The CDR3 DNA is TGTGCCAGCAGCCAAGATCCTTTGGGGCGGGGGCAATACGAGCAGTACTTC.

J is TRBJ2-7 and V is TRBV7-2, with 8 bases lining up with TRBD1. The CDR3 spans 15 residues. Germline V lookup: CDR1 SGHTA, CDR2 FQGNSA. After removal of 5 bases from V and 0 bases from J, the junction contained 6 bases not matched to a gene. The CDR3 is CASSPPQGGSYEQYF. As DNA, the CDR3 is TGTGCCAGCAGCCCTCCACAGGGGGGCTCCTACGAGCAGTACTTC.